The clone carrying this T cell receptor (beta chain) was counted between two and nine times. The entirety of the isolated RNA underwent reverse transcription, so expressed TCRB transcripts were sequenced. Using immunoSEQ multiplex PCR, the repertoire was profiled, and TCRdb retains in-frame clones only, with some absent. Here the sample spans 240,000 or so clones, 25% to 30% being singletons. This record comes from a study of beta chain features in type 1 diabetes. CDR1 and CDR2 from the germline V gene are MNHEY and SVGAGI. This CDR3 is 13 amino acids long. The V end lost 5 bases, the J end lost 6 bases, and 12 bases lay between the germline ends.

Sequenced: central memory CD4+ T cells from blood. The V gene is TRBV6-5, the J gene TRBJ2-3; D might be TRBD2 (6 bases). This sequence was found in a man aged 25 to 45 in good health. The CDR3 DNA sequence: TGTGCCAGCAGTCCGCCTCGGGAGGATACGCAGTATTTT. Its translation: CASSPPREDTQYF.